Listed below are T cell receptor beta chains from one sample, sequenced in a study of blood T cells in healthy people across ages. MiXCR was run by TCRdb on the 5' RACE reads, yielding one entry per CDR3 protein. The sample shows some 930,000 distinct CDR3 sequences, roughly 28% of them seen only once. This sample was shared with a second study, whose subject was T cells of mothers and their children.

Sequenced sample: blood. Source of these receptors: a woman aged 35 to 49 in good health. The CDR3 runs from the conserved cysteine through the conserved F or W. Each record gives: CDR3 protein, V gene, clone size, J gene. Size is omitted from some rows. Given values are once, few, many or a class for expanded clones.

CSARDQPGLYEQYF	TRBV20-1	.	TRBJ2-7
CASSLTGVENEKLFF	TRBV28	few	TRBJ1-4
CTSDQPQHF	TRBV6-7	.	TRBJ1-5
CASSLTDEGSYEQYF	TRBV11-2	few	TRBJ2-7
CASSRSGGQYNEQFF	TRBV27	few	TRBJ2-1
CASRQEETQYF	TRBV2	few	TRBJ2-5
CASTVNSDRGEPQHF	TRBV6-2/TRBV6-3	.	TRBJ1-5
CASSQTLKRQEATSGYTF	TRBV14	.	TRBJ1-2
CSARDRGATLYEQYF	TRBV20-1	many	TRBJ2-7
CSARGVGHTEAFF	TRBV20-1	many	TRBJ1-1
CASSLLTLETQYF	TRBV28	many	TRBJ2-5
CASSLSAGMGNQPQHF	TRBV7-2	.	TRBJ1-5